This is a list of T cell receptor beta chains from one sample in a study of blood T cells in healthy people across ages. TCRdb analysed the 5' RACE reads with MiXCR anew, one entry per CDR3 protein. The sample gives 1 million to 1.2 million distinct CDR3 sequences, around two fifths of which show up once; roughly 14% is in the top ten. The sequencing sample was made of blood. These TCRs come from a man aged 18 to 29 in good health. Both conserved end residues are part of each CDR3. Clone size is not always given. Where it is, it says once, few, many or a class for expanded clones.

v_gene: TRBV20-1; j_gene: TRBJ2-1; abundance: NA; len: 13; CDR3aa: CSARTGGINELFF
v_gene: TRBV5-6; j_gene: TRBJ1-2; abundance: NA; len: 17; CDR3aa: CASSSDQGAKGNYGYTF
v_gene: TRBV30; j_gene: TRBJ1-4; abundance: NA; len: 12; CDR3aa: CAWSQTGRELFF
v_gene: TRBV20-1; j_gene: TRBJ2-3; abundance: NA; len: 13; CDR3aa: CSARLGGRDTQYF
v_gene: TRBV5-1; j_gene: TRBJ2-3; abundance: few; len: 15; CDR3aa: CASGISGGTTDTQYF
v_gene: TRBV6-1; j_gene: TRBJ1-2; abundance: NA; len: 12; CDR3aa: CASSTRTGGYTF
v_gene: TRBV6-5; j_gene: TRBJ2-5; abundance: NA; len: 17; CDR3aa: CASSYSTGGNFRQTQYF
v_gene: TRBV20-1; j_gene: TRBJ1-6; abundance: NA; len: 13; CDR3aa: CSASDTTTSPLHF
v_gene: TRBV2; j_gene: TRBJ1-4; abundance: NA; len: 12; CDR3aa: CASKVINEKLFF
v_gene: TRBV28; j_gene: TRBJ2-7; abundance: few; len: 18; CDR3aa: CASSSDRVRGFLSYEQYF
v_gene: TRBV6-1; j_gene: TRBJ1-5; abundance: few; len: 14; CDR3aa: CASDPGKENQPQHF
v_gene: TRBV7-6; j_gene: TRBJ1-1; abundance: NA; len: 16; CDR3aa: CASSLGRQGGGTEAFF
v_gene: TRBV5-1; j_gene: TRBJ2-4; abundance: few; len: 15; CDR3aa: CASKKSTLAKNIQYF
v_gene: TRBV20-1; j_gene: TRBJ2-5; abundance: NA; len: 16; CDR3aa: CSARDRRGDHQKTQYF
v_gene: TRBV13; j_gene: TRBJ2-3; abundance: NA; len: 17; CDR3aa: CVSSLVGGGALKDTQYF